This TCR beta chain was obtained from a study of T-cell reconstitution after alpha-beta-depleted transplantation in children (TCRdb year 2016). For the study in its entirety: T-cell immune reconstitution after TCRalphabeta/CD19-depleted allogeneic hematopoietic cell transplantation in children was quantitatively tracked in the study by means of TCR repertoire profiling.

Libraries were prepared through PCR. The run used an Illumina HiSeq 2500. TCR library preparation used molecular barcoding, with unique molecular identifiers applied to normalize quantification of the TCRbeta repertoire. Clones were called with MiXCR by TCRdb after fastp trimmed the public reads at Q25, and only in-frame beta chains were retained. Each entry is one CDR3 protein sequence, shown with its most common DNA and genes. Counted in this sample were 250,000 to 300,000 distinct CDR3 sequences; around 10% of them appeared once. The top ten hold about a quarter of the sample. This clonotype was observed a few times. The clone's antigen remains unknown. No base qualities exist here, and no much larger clone lies one base off it. The treatment or condition label of this sample denotes: allogeneic hematopoietic cell transplantation with graft depleted of TCRalphabeta T cells and CD19 B cells. The children who served as transplant recipients had been given grafts of TCRalphabeta/CD19-depleted allogeneic hematopoietic cells.

From the germline V gene (reference sequence), CDR1 is LNHDA and CDR2 is SQIVND. V loses 3 bases of germline sequence and J loses 4 bases, and the interval between the two ends is 7 bases. The CDR3 runs 13 residues from the cysteine to the phenylalanine. Left in the record is the CDR3 DNA by itself, 39 bases read in frame from the first base. What the research found in general, with its limitations: Over subsequent months, a decline in hyperexpanded clone frequencies was noted, and after one year, T-cell counts and TCRbeta diversity were mostly ascribed to newly produced T cells. In some patients, the high TCRbeta diversity seen at day 60 was put down to recipient T cells and intrathymic progenitors that had survived conditioning. Apparently early alphabetaT-cell count recovery about two months after transplant reportedly relied on only several hundred rapidly expanded clones derived from non-depleted graft cells.

The TCR comes from a male patient aged 2 to 10 who had a stem cell transplant for chronic granulomatous disease, so the T cells may come from the graft donor. This material consisted of peripheral blood, taken 180 days after TCRalphabeta/CD19-depleted stem cell transplant. The chain joins TRBV19 to TRBJ2-1; the D gene is perhaps TRBD1, from 5 matching bases. The nucleotides read TGTGCCAGTAGTATCCAGGGTTACAATGAGCAGTTCTTC. It encodes CASSIQGYNEQFF.